The present entry profiles one T cell receptor beta chain with its context. The donors, healthy Caucasians from Russia, were aged 6 to 90. Every sample had a minimum of 6.5 million PBMCs isolated. This specimen belongs to a study of blood T cells in healthy people across ages. A second PCR, run for 7 to 11 cycles, used a sample-barcoded 5' primer plus a J-beta primer mix. TCRdb called the 5' RACE reads again in MiXCR, with one record for every CDR3 protein. The sample has about 1,400,000 distinct CDR3 sequences; 55% to 75% are singletons. This CDR3 has 14 residues. Germline lookup yields CDR1 SGHAT and CDR2 FQNNGV. The V end lost 7 bases, the J end lost 0 bases, and 9 bases lay between the germline ends.

The sequenced sample was blood. The origin of this receptor is a man aged 18 to 30 in good health. V and J are TRBV11-2 and TRBJ1-4; maybe TRBD1 (5 bases). The CDR3 sequence: CASTQGATNEKLFF. DNA of the CDR3: TGTGCCAGCACCCAGGGAGCAACTAATGAAAAACTGTTTTTT.